The 20 T cell receptor beta chains listed next were all sequenced from one sample in a study of T cells and Merkel cell carcinoma outcomes. Assay: immunoSEQ multiplex PCR; the TCRdb copy retains only in-frame clones and omits some. This sample has roughly 5,800 clones, with around three quarters found just once. Material for sequencing was tumor tissue from Merkel cell carcinoma. The receptors were gathered from a human donor with Merkel cell carcinoma.

The chain uses TRBV4-1 and TRBJ1-6, with a tentative D call TRBD1 (5 bases). The length of the CDR3 is 17 residues. The ends were cut back, 1 base at V and 5 bases at J, with 15 bases in the middle. The V gene's germline CDR1 is MGHRA and CDR2 YSYEKL. This chain's CDR3 is CASSQVEGFGDNSPLHF. CDR3 bases: TGCGCCAGCAGCCAAGTCGAGGGGTTCGGGGATAATTCACCCCTCCACTTT.

The rearrangement links TRBV27 to TRBJ1-5; D remains ambiguous. Per the germline V gene, CDR1 is MNHEY and CDR2 is SMNVEV (reference sequence). The V gene lost 5 bases and the J gene lost 1 base, with 12 bases spanning the gap. CDR3 length: 15 amino acids. The CDR3 bases are TGTGCCAGCAGTCGAACGGCGGAGAGCAATCAGCCCCAGCATTTT. Its protein product is CASSRTAESNQPQHF.

The V call is TRBV19, the J call TRBJ2-7; a weak D match, TRBD2 (5 bases). CDR1 is LNHDA, CDR2 SQIVND, per germline (reference sequence). The CDR3 is 15 amino acids. Trimming removed 1 base from V and 1 base from J, with 11 bases in between. CDR3 protein: CASSIVLANSYEQYF. DNA for the CDR3: TGTGCCAGTAGTATAGTTTTAGCGAATTCCTACGAGCAGTACTTC.

In its sample, this clone was seen once. The gene calls are TRBV6-5 and TRBJ2-5; D not certain. The CDR3 consists of 13 residues. V dropped 0 bases and J dropped 4 bases, with 6 bases sitting between them. CDR1 MNHEY and CDR2 SVGAGI come from the germline V gene. CDR3 nucleotide sequence: TGTGCCAGCAGTTACTCGCCAGGAGAGACCCAGTACTTC. It codes for CASSYSPGETQYF.

The chain uses TRBV28 and TRBJ1-3; D uncertain. V shed 0 bases and J shed 2 bases, with 8 bases lying between them. CDR3 length equals 15 residues. Germline lookup yields CDR1 MDHEN and CDR2 SYDVKM. For the CDR3, the DNA is TGTGCCAGCAGTTTATGGCATGTCGCTGGAAACACCATATATTTT. Translated: CASSLWHVAGNTIYF.

The CDR3 spells CASSRQETQYF. The CDR3 DNA sequence: TGTGCCAGCAGCCGGCAAGAGACCCAGTACTTC. The chain combines TRBV6-5 with TRBJ2-5; D is unclear. The germline V gene has CDR1 MNHEY and CDR2 SVGAGI. The CDR3 is 11 amino acids. The V end was cut by 6 bases, the J end by 2 bases, with 4 bases between.

CDR3 residues: CASSVGTRAEEQYF. The DNA for the CDR3 is TGCGCCAGCAGTGTCGGAACTAGGGCGGAAGAGCAGTACTTC. The chain uses TRBV10-1 and TRBJ2-7; the D gene is possibly TRBD2 (5 bases). CDR1 and CDR2 (germline): WNHNN, SYGVQD (reference sequence). Trimming took off 4 bases at V and 7 bases at J, with 17 bases between the two ends. The CDR3 contains 14 residues.

This clone appeared a few times. The genes are TRBV5-1 and TRBJ2-5; a weak D match, TRBD2 (6 bases). The CDR3 runs to 13 residues. CDR1 is SGHRS, CDR2 YFSETQ, per germline. V dropped 4 bases and J dropped 4 bases, with 11 bases sitting between them. This CDR3 reads CASSGGSGETQYF. DNA for the CDR3: TGCGCCAGCAGCGGAGGGTCCGGAGAGACCCAGTACTTC.

In its sample, this clone was seen a few times. The genes are TRBV18 and TRBJ1-5, with D unclear. V was cut by 4 bases and J by 1 base, with 11 bases left in between. The V gene's germline CDR1 is KGHSH and CDR2 LQKENI. The CDR3 consists of 15 residues. CDR3 DNA: TGTGCCAGCTCACTCCAGGCGGCCAGCAATCAGCCCCAGCATTTT. This gives the protein CASSLQAASNQPQHF.

The chain carries TRBV28 and TRBJ2-5; D unclear. The CDR3 consists of 14 residues. Germline V CDR1 and CDR2: MDHEN, SYDVKM. Between the trimmed V and J ends, which lost 2 bases and 4 bases, there was a span of 11 bases. In DNA, the CDR3 is TGTGCCAGCAGTTTAAGGTCTCGCGGAGAGACCCAGTACTTC. Encoded protein: CASSLRSRGETQYF. Filled out from reference TRBV28 and TRBJ2-5, the complete variable domain reads DVKVTQSSRYLVKRTGEKVFLECVQDMDHENMFWYRQDPGLGLRLIYFSYDVKMKEKGDIPEGYSVSREKKERFSLILESASTNQTSMYLCASSLRSRGETQYFGPGTRLLVL.

A remark on this clone: Other DNA sequences of this sample code for an identical CDR3. The V gene is TRBV18, the J gene TRBJ1-1; the D gene is possibly TRBD1 (5 bases). The germline V gene has CDR1 KGHSH and CDR2 LQKENI. The CDR3 has 14 amino acids. V was cut by 3 bases and J by 1 base, with 9 bases left in between. The CDR3 nucleotides are TGTGCCAGCTCACCCCTACAGGCGAACACTGAAGCTTTCTTT. Translating it yields CASSPLQANTEAFF.

The chain links TRBV29-1 to TRBJ1-1; the match to TRBD1 covers 7 bases. Germline CDR1 and CDR2: SQVTM and ANQGSEA. Losses at the gene ends were 6 bases for V and 3 bases for J; bases not matched to a gene: 7. The CDR3 loop spans 13 amino acids. The CDR3 reads CSVATGVYTEAFF. CDR3 DNA sequence: TGCAGCGTGGCTACAGGGGTGTACACTGAAGCTTTCTTT.

This clone was counted only a few times. This chain connects TRBV19 to TRBJ2-3; the match to TRBD2 covers 8 bases. J lost 4 bases, V lost 5 bases, and 5 bases had no gene match. The CDR3 extends over 14 amino acids. Germline V lookup: CDR1 LNHDA, CDR2 SQIVND (reference sequence). Written as DNA, the CDR3 is TGTGCCAGTAGTCCGCGGGAGGACCCAGATACGCAGTATTTT. Its translation: CASSPREDPDTQYF.

The chain employs TRBV28 and TRBJ1-4, with D perhaps TRBD1 (6 bases). The V gene lost 2 bases and the J gene lost 6 bases, with 7 bases spanning the gap. CDR1 and CDR2 (germline): MDHEN, SYDVKM. The CDR3 loop spans 13 amino acids. As DNA, the CDR3 is TGTGCCAGCAGTTTAGGGGGCGATGAAAAACTGTTTTTT. Translating gives CASSLGGDEKLFF.

The chain is built from TRBV6-6 and TRBJ1-3; 8 nucleotides align to TRBD1. This CDR3 is 13 amino acids long. Trimming at V came to 4 bases and at J to 8 bases, leaving 4 bases not matched to a gene. The germline CDR1 and CDR2 sequences are MNHNY and SVGAGI (reference sequence). This chain's CDR3 is CASSSRGRDTIYF. The CDR3, as DNA: TGTGCCAGCAGTTCCAGGGGGCGAGACACCATATATTTT.

The rearrangement links TRBV19 to TRBJ2-7; 10 bases map to TRBD2. Germline V gives CDR1 LNHDA, CDR2 SQIVND (reference sequence). This CDR3 contains 16 residues. The junction had 9 bases not matched to a gene; V was cut back by 3 bases and J by 4 bases. In DNA form, the CDR3 reads TGTGCCAGTAGTATTCGGCTAGCGGGGGAATTGTACGAGCAGTACTTC. Translation: CASSIRLAGELYEQYF.

This clone was recorded once. The chain uses TRBV28 and TRBJ2-3; D unresolved. The V gene's germline CDR1 is MDHEN and CDR2 SYDVKM. V was clipped by 6 bases and J by 0 bases, with 1 base between them. The CDR3 runs to 11 residues. The CDR3 region is CASRSTDTQYF. The CDR3 DNA is TGTGCCAGCAGAAGCACAGATACGCAGTATTTT.

The V call is TRBV12-5, the J call TRBJ1-1; 7 bases are a match to TRBD1. The CDR3 has 16 amino acids. From germline, CDR1 is LGHNT and CDR2 FRNRAP. V lost 3 bases, J lost 5 bases, and 12 bases stayed unmatched. The CDR3 bases are TGTGCTAGTGGTTTTTCCGGACAGGCTCTTATGACTGAAGCTTTCTTT. It is translated as CASGFSGQALMTEAFF.

This rearrangement joins TRBV28 to TRBJ2-1, with D perhaps TRBD1 or TRBD2 (6 bases each). The CDR3 spans 15 residues. Deletions cut 3 bases from V and 7 bases from J, with 16 bases between. Per germline, CDR1 MDHEN and CDR2 SYDVKM. This CDR3 reads CASSFPGGVGNEQFF. The CDR3 nucleotides are TGTGCCAGCAGTTTTCCCGGGGGCGTAGGAAATGAGCAGTTCTTC.

V and J are TRBV28 and TRBJ2-1; the match to TRBD2 covers 11 bases. V gave up 11 bases and J gave up 7 bases; unmatched junction bases: 7. The CDR3 has 13 residues. Germline CDR1 MDHEN, CDR2 SYDVKM. The CDR3 sequence: CALGASGRNEQFF. The CDR3 coding sequence is TGTGCCCTAGGGGCTAGCGGGAGGAATGAGCAGTTCTTC.